This T cell receptor beta chain derives from a study of blood T cell repertoires in COVID-19 (dated by TCRdb to about 2020). About the study as a whole: Collaborator samples came from the United States, Italy and Spain and covered acute and convalescent phases of COVID-19. Deeply sampled blood TCRbeta repertoires from subjects exposed to, actively infected with, or recovered from COVID-19 were included in the dataset. The material from the prospective study consisted of cDNA or gDNA derived from T cells, B-cell-depleted T cells, or PBMCs. The repertoires were made available in a free public database intended to serve as a resource for research on the immune response to SARS-CoV-2. The samples were drawn from two sources: the first 160 participants of the ongoing ImmuneRACE study, and 1,000 to 1,500 subjects contributed by 6 global collaborators. Nearly every sample came with metadata listing a de-identified subject ID, COVID-19 status, age in years and sex. Where available, HLA class I and class II types were taken from metadata supplied by the sample provider and were not determined by assay-based typing.

TCRbeta CDR3 regions were amplified from genomic DNA using the immunoSEQ Assay, a bias-controlled multiplex PCR. The study's processing was this. Within the assay, amplification of reference gene primers was used to estimate how many nucleated cells each sample contained. To quantify the absolute abundance of each unique TCRbeta CDR3 rearrangement, sequence reads were collapsed and filtered. For each sample, productive Simpson clonality was calculated as the square root of Simpson's diversity index over productive rearrangements. Not all clones reach the TCRdb copy of this immuneACCESS table, which keeps in-frame sequences only. Checked studies attribute under half of the gap to unresolved V genes and leave the rest unexplained. V, J and clone size reflect that table, while D and trimming were determined from the DNA. This sample comprises under 95,000 clones, around 90% of them detected only once. Just under 4% of the sample belongs to the ten largest clones.

The CDR3 holds 15 amino acids from the cysteine to the phenylalanine. Only the CDR3 DNA is retained, 45 bases long and in frame from the first base. As encoded in the germline V gene, CDR1 is MGHRA while CDR2 is YSYEKL. V loses 2 bases of germline sequence and J loses 0 bases, and the interval between the two ends is 10 bases. General findings and caveats noted by the study authors: How much clinical and demographic metadata was included differed by source and by participant, and the metadata was provided uncurated.

Each collaborating institution followed its own protocols to collect whole blood in K2EDTA tubes. For TCRbeta analysis, collaborator samples were shipped as frozen whole blood, as isolated PBMCs, or as DNA extracted from either sample type. This clone was counted only a few times. Its antigen specificity is not known. Base qualities were left out, and no much larger clone turns up one base away. This sequence originates from a woman aged 45 to 65 in a cohort sampled during active COVID-19. Sequenced input: peripheral blood. Recombination joined TRBV4-1 with TRBJ1-1; the D gene is possibly TRBD1, with 5 bases matching. The DNA sequence is given as TGCGCCAGCAGCCAATCAGGGATAATGAACACTGAAGCTTTCTTT. Translation gives CASSQSGIMNTEAFF.